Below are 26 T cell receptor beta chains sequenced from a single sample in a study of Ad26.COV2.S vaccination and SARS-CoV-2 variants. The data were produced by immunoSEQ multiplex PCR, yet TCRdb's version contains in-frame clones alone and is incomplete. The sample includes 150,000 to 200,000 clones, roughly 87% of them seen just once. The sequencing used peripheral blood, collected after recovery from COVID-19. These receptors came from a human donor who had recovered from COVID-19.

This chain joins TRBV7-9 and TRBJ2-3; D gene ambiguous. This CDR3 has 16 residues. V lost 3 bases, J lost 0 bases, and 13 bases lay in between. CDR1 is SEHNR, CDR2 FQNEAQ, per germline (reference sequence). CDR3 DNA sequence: TGTGCCAGCAGCTTTCCTCTCCAGAGGAGCACAGATACGCAGTATTTT. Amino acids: CASSFPLQRSTDTQYF.

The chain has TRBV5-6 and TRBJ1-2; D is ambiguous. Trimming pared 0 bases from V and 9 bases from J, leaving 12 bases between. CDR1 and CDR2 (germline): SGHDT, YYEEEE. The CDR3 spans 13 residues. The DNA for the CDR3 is TGTGCCAGCAGCTTGGGGACGGAGCCAAGCTACACCTTC. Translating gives CASSLGTEPSYTF. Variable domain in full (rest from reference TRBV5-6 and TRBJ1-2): DAGVTQSPTHLIKTRGQQVTLRCSPKSGHDTVSWYQQALGQGPQFIFQYYEEEERQRGNFPDRFSGHQFPNYSSELNVNALLLGDSALYLCASSLGTEPSYTFGSGTRLTVV.

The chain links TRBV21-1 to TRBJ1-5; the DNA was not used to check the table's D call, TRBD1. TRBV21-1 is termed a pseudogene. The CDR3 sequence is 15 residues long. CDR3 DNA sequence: TGTGCCAGCAGCCCCAGGCCCCGGTGGGATCAGCCCCAGCATTTT. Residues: CASSPRPRWDQPQHF.

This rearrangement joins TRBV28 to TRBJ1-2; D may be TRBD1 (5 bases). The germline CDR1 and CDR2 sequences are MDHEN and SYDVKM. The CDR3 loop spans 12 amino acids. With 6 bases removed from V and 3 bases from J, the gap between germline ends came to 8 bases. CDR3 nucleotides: TGTGCCAGCAGCCCACAGGACTATGGCTACACCTTC. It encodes CASSPQDYGYTF.

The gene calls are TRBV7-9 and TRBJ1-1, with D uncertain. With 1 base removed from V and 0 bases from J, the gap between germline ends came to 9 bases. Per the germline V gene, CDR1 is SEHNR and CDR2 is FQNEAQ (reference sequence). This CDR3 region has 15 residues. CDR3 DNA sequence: TGTGCCAGCAGCTTAGTGTCAGGAATGAACACTGAAGCTTTCTTT. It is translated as CASSLVSGMNTEAFF. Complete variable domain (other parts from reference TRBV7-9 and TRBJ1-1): DTGVSQNPRHKITKRGQNVTFRCDPISEHNRLYWYRQTLGQGPEFLTYFQNEAQLEKSRLLSDRFSAERPKGSFSTLEIQRTEQGDSAMYLCASSLVSGMNTEAFFGQGTRLTVV.

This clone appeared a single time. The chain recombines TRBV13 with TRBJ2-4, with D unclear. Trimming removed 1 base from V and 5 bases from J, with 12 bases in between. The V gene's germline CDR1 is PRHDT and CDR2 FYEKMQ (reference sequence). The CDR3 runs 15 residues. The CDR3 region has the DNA TGTGCCAGCAGCTTAGAAGGGAATTATCAAAACATTCAGTACTTC. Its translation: CASSLEGNYQNIQYF.

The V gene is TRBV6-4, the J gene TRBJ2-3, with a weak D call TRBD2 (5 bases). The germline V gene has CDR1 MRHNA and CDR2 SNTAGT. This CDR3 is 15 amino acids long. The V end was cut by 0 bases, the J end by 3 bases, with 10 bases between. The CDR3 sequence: CASSDSKRETDTQYF. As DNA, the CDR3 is TGTGCCAGCAGTGACTCGAAACGGGAAACAGATACGCAGTATTTT.

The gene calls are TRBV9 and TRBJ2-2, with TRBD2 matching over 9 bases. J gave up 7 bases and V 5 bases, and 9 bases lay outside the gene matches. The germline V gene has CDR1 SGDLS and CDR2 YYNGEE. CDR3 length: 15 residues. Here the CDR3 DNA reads TGTGCCAGCAGTCAGACCGGGACTAGCCTCGGGGAGCTGTTTTTT. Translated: CASSQTGTSLGELFF.

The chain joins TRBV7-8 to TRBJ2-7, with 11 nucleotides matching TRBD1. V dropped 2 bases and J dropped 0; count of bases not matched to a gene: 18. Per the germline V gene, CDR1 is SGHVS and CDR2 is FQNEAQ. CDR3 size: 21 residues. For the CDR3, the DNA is TGTGCCAGCAGCTTAACGACACGGACAGGGGGCGCCTCGGGGAGCTCCTACGAGCAGTACTTC. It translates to CASSLTTRTGGASGSSYEQYF.

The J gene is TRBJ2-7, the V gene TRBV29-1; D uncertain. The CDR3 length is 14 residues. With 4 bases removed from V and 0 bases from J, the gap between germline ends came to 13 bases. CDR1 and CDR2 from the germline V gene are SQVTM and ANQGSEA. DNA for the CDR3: TGCAGCGTTGTGTTGTCGGCCACCTCCTACGAGCAGTACTTC. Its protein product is CSVVLSATSYEQYF.

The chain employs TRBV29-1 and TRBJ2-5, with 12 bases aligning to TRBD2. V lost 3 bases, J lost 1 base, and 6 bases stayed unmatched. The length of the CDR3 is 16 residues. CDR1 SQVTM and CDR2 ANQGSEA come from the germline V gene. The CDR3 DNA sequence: TGCAGCGTTGAGAACCGACTAGCGGGGGTCCAAGAGACCCAGTACTTC. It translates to CSVENRLAGVQETQYF. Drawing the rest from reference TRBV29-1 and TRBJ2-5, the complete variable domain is SAVISQKPSRDICQRGTSLTIQCQVDSQVTMMFWYRQQPGQSLTLIATANQGSEATYESGFVIDKFPISRPNLTFSTLTVSNMSPEDSSIYLCSVENRLAGVQETQYFGPGTRLLVL.

DNA of the CDR3: TGTGCCAGCAGCTCCGGGACTAGCGGGAATGAGCAGTTCTTC. Translated, it gives CASSSGTSGNEQFF. V usage is TRBV7-8 and J usage is TRBJ2-1, with 12 bases identical to TRBD2. In germline, CDR1 is SGHVS, CDR2 FQNEAQ. After removal of 4 bases from V and 7 bases from J, the junction contained 2 bases not matched to a gene. The CDR3 length is 14 residues.

This CDR3 reads CASSYSDRESTDTQYF. DNA of the CDR3: TGTGCCAGCAGTTACTCGGACAGGGAGAGCACAGATACGCAGTATTTT. V is TRBV6-5 and J is TRBJ2-3; 8 nucleotides match TRBD1. The germline gives CDR1 MNHEY, CDR2 SVGAGI. V trimming: 0 bases; J trimming: 0 bases; junction bases outside the gene matches: 2. CDR3 length: 16 amino acids.

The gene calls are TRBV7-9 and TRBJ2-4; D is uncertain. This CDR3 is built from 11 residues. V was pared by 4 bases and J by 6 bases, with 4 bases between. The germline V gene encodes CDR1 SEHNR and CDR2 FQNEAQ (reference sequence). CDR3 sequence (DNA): TGTGCCAGCAGCTCGGGAAACATTCAGTACTTC. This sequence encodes CASSSGNIQYF.

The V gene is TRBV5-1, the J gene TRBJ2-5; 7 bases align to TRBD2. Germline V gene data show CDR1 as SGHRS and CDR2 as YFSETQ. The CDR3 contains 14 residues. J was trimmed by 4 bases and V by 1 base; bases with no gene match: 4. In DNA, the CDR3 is TGCGCCAGCAGCTTGCAGCGGGAAGGAGAGACCCAGTACTTC. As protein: CASSLQREGETQYF.

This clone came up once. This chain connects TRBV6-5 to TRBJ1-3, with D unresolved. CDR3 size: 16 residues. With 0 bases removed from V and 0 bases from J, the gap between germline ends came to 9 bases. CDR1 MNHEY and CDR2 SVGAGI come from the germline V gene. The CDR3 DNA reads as TGTGCCAGCAGTTACTCTAGTTTCTTCTCTGGAAACACCATATATTTT. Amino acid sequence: CASSYSSFFSGNTIYF.

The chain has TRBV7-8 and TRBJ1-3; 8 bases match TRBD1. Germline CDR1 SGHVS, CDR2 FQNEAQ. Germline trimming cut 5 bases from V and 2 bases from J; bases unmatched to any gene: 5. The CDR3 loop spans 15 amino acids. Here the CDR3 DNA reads TGTGCCAGCAGCCCCCGGACAGGGACTGGAAACACCATATATTTT. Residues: CASSPRTGTGNTIYF.

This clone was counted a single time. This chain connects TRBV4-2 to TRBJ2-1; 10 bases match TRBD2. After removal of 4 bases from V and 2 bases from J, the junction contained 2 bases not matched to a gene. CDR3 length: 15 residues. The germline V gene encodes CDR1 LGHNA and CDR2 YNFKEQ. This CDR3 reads CASSLAGGPYNEQFF. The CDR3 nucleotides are TGTGCCAGCAGCCTAGCGGGAGGCCCCTACAATGAGCAGTTCTTC.

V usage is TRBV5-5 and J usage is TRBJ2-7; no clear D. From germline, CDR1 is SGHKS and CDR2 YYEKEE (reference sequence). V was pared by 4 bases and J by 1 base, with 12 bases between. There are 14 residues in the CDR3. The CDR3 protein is CASSPDGSSYEQYF. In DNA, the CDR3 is TGTGCCAGCAGCCCGGACGGTTCGTCCTACGAGCAGTACTTC. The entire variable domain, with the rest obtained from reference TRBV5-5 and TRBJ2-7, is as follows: DAGVTQSPTHLIKTRGQQVTLRCSPISGHKSVSWYQQVLGQGPQFIFQYYEKEERGRGNFPDRFSARQFPNYSSELNVNALLLGDSALYLCASSPDGSSYEQYFGPGTRLTVT.

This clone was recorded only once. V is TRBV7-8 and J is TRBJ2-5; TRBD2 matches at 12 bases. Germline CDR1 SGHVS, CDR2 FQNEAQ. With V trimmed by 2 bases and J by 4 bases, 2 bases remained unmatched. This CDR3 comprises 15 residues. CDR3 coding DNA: TGTGCCAGCAGCTTACTAGCGGGGGGGGTAGAGACCCAGTACTTC. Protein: CASSLLAGGVETQYF.

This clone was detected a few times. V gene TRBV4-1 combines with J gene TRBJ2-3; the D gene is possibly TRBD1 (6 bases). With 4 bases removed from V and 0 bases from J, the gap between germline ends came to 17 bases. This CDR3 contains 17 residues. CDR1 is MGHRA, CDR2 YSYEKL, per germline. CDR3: CASSPPRGSTSTDTQYF. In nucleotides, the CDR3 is TGCGCCAGCAGCCCGCCTAGGGGGAGCACTAGCACAGATACGCAGTATTTT.

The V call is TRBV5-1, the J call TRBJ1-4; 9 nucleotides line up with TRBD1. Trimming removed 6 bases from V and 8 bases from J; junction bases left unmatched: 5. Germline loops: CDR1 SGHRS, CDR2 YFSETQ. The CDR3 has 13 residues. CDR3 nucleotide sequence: TGCGCCAGCACCCTGGACAGGGGCGAAAAACTGTTTTTT. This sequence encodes CASTLDRGEKLFF.

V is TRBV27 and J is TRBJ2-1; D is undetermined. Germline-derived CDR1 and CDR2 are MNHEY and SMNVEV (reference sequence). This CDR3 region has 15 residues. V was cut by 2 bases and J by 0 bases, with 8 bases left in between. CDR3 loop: CASSLTSSSYNEQFF. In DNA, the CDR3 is TGTGCCAGCAGTTTAACTTCAAGCTCCTACAATGAGCAGTTCTTC.

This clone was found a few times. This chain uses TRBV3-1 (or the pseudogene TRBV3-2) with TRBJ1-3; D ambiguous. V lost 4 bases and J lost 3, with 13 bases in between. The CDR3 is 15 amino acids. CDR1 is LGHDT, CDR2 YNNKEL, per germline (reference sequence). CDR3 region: CASSPGWVGGNTIYF. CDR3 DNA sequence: TGTGCCAGCAGCCCGGGGTGGGTAGGTGGAAACACCATATATTTT.

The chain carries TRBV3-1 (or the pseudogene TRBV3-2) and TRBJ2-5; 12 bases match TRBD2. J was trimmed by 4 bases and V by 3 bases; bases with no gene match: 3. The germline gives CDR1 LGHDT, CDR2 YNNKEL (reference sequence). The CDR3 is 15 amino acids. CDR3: CASSHPSGGAETQYF. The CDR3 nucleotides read TGTGCCAGCAGCCATCCTAGCGGGGGGGCAGAGACCCAGTACTTC.

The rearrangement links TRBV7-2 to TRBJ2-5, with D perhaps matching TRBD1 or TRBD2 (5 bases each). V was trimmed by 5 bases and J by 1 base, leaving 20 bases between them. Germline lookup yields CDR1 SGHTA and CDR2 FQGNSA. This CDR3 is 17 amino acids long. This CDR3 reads CASSPLLGVGPQETQYF. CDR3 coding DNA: TGTGCCAGCAGCCCCCTACTGGGGGTCGGACCCCAAGAGACCCAGTACTTC.